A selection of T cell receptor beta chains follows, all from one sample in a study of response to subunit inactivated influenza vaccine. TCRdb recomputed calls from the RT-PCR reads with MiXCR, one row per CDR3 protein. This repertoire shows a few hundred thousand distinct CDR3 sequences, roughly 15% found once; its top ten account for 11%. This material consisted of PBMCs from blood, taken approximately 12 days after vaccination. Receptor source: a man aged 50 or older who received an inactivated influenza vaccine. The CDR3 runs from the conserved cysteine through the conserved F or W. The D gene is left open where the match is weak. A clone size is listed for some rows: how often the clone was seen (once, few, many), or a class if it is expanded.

DNA: TGTGCCAGCAGCTTGGACAGGGTGGGCTCCTACGAGCAGTACTTC
CDR3: CASSLDRVGSYEQYF
J: TRBJ2-7
length: 15
D: TRBD1
V: TRBV7-9
size: few

DNA: TGCAGTGCTAGGGACAGGGGTAACTATGGCTACACCTTC
CDR3: CSARDRGNYGYTF
J: TRBJ1-2
length: 13
D: TRBD1
V: TRBV20-1
size: few

DNA: TGTGCCAGCAGCAAAGCGCTTCGGCAGCTCTATGGCTACACCTTC
CDR3: CASSKALRQLYGYTF
J: TRBJ1-2
length: 15
D: .
V: TRBV21-1
size: .

DNA: TGCGCCAGCAGCTTGAACCCTCAGGGCCAACCGGGGACTGAAGCTTTCTTT
CDR3: CASSLNPQGQPGTEAFF
J: TRBJ1-1
length: 17
D: .
V: TRBV5-1
size: few

DNA: TGCAGTGCTAGTGACCCGAACACTGAAGCTTTCTTT
CDR3: CSASDPNTEAFF
J: TRBJ1-1
length: 12
D: .
V: TRBV20-1
size: few

DNA: TGTGCCAGCAGTCCTCGTATCGCGCCTTACAATGAGCAGTTCTTC
CDR3: CASSPRIAPYNEQFF
J: TRBJ2-1
length: 15
D: .
V: TRBV27
size: .

DNA: TGCAGCGTTGACATAGGGGGCACAGATACGCAGTATTTT
CDR3: CSVDIGGTDTQYF
J: TRBJ2-3
length: 13
D: .
V: TRBV29-1
size: many

DNA: TGTGCCAGCAGCCTACAGACAGCTATGAACACTGAAGCTTTCTTT
CDR3: CASSLQTAMNTEAFF
J: TRBJ1-1
length: 15
D: .
V: TRBV7-6
size: .

DNA: TGCAGCGTGGGGGGGAGCGGGAGGGCTGAGACCCAGTACTTC
CDR3: CSVGGSGRAETQYF
J: TRBJ2-5
length: 14
D: TRBD2
V: TRBV29-1
size: .

DNA: TGCGCCAGCAGCATAAGCGGGCAGATGAACACCGGGGAGCTGTTTTTT
CDR3: CASSISGQMNTGELFF
J: TRBJ2-2
length: 16
D: .
V: TRBV4-3
size: few

DNA: TGTGCCAGCAGTTACACCGGACTAGCGGGGATACAGTACTTC
CDR3: CASSYTGLAGIQYF
J: TRBJ2-7
length: 14
D: TRBD2
V: TRBV6-2/TRBV6-3
size: .